Listed below are T cell receptor beta chains from one sample, sequenced in a study of blood T cell repertoires in COVID-19. The data were produced by immunoSEQ multiplex PCR, yet TCRdb's version contains in-frame clones alone and is incomplete. Of approximately 170,000 clones detected, more than 80% appear once; the ten largest clones hold just under 2%. The specimen was peripheral blood. All receptors come from a woman aged 55-70 years with COVID-19, enrolled during active disease. Both conserved end residues are part of each CDR3. Each record gives: clone size, D gene, J gene, V gene, CDR3 protein, CDR3 DNA. D genes are given only for firm matches. Clone size is given for some rows only: seen once, a few or many times, or a class if the clone is expanded.

- | - | TRBJ2-7 | TRBV12-3/TRBV12-4 | CASSTRQYEQYF | TGTGCCAGCAGTACCCGACAGTACGAGCAGTACTTC
- | - | TRBJ2-2 | TRBV7-2 | CASSSSGLTNTGELFF | TGTGCCAGCAGCTCCTCCGGACTAACCAACACCGGGGAGCTGTTTTTT
- | TRBD1 | TRBJ1-4 | TRBV19 | CASTVGTGVVKNEKLFF | TGTGCCAGTACGGTCGGGACAGGGGTCGTGAAGAATGAAAAACTGTTTTTT
- | TRBD1 | TRBJ1-2 | TRBV28 | CASSLTGDSYGYTF | TGTGCCAGCAGTTTAACAGGGGACTCCTATGGCTACACCTTC
- | TRBD2 | TRBJ2-3 | TRBV9 | CASSVSGGFTDTQYF | TGTGCCAGCAGCGTTAGCGGGGGTTTCACAGATACGCAGTATTTT
once | - | TRBJ1-1 | TRBV3-1/TRBV3-2 | CASSQVQGWREAFF | TGTGCCAGCAGCCAAGTTCAGGGGTGGCGTGAAGCTTTCTTT
- | TRBD1 | TRBJ1-2 | TRBV9 | CASSVGTGYTF | TGTGCCAGCAGCGTGGGGACAGGATACACCTTC
- | - | TRBJ1-4 | TRBV13 | CASSPRQRHNEKLFF | TGTGCCAGCAGCCCTCGACAGCGCCATAATGAAAAACTGTTTTTT
- | - | TRBJ1-3 | TRBV27 | CASSQTAVGGNTIYF | TGTGCCAGCAGCCAGACCGCGGTCGGAGGAAACACCATATATTTT
- | TRBD1 | TRBJ1-4 | TRBV6-5 | CASRLGDSYEKLFF | TGTGCCAGCCGTTTAGGGGACAGTTATGAAAAACTGTTTTTT
- | - | TRBJ2-6 | TRBV4-2 | CASSQRTRSSGANVLTF | TGTGCCAGCAGCCAACGTACCAGAAGCTCTGGGGCCAACGTCCTGACTTTC
- | - | TRBJ2-2 | TRBV29-1 | CSVGPHGGTGELFF | TGCAGCGTTGGCCCCCACGGAGGCACCGGGGAGCTGTTTTTT
- | - | TRBJ2-1 | TRBV5-6 | CASSLGLDVHEQFF | TGTGCCAGCAGCTTGGGTCTAGACGTGCATGAGCAGTTCTTC
- | - | TRBJ1-2 | TRBV6-4 | CASSEFGTIGANYGYTF | TGTGCCAGCAGTGAATTCGGGACAATTGGAGCTAACTATGGCTACACCTTC
- | - | TRBJ2-3 | TRBV5-1 | CASSYQGQGTDTQYF | TGCGCCAGCAGCTACCAGGGGCAGGGGACAGATACGCAGTATTTT